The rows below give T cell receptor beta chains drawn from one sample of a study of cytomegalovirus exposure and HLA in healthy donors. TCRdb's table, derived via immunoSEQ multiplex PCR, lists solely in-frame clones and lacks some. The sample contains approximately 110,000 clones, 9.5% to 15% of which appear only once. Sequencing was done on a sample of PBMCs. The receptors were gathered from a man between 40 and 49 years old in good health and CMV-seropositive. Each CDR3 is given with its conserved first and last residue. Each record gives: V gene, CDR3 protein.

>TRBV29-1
CSVEERQEETQYF
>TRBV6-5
CASSYSAGWAKQAFF
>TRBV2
CASRVGLDTGELFF
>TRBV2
CASSVEGATEAFF
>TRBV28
CASSLQGTGYTF
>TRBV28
CASSYVQTSSGNTIYF
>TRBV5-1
CASSVTGGTNTEAFF
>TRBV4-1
CASSQVGENEQYF
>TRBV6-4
CASTRQGCGYTF
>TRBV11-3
CASSSGGRVEETQYF
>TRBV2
CASGSRGETQYF
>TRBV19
CASNRRAGSTDTQYF
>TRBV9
CASSGGGPNTGELFF
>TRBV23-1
CASSQSGRTLLTTYNEQFF
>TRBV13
CASSLYGGNRETQYF
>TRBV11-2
CASSFTSGQETQYF
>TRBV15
CATSRLTGVGGPQHF
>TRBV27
CASSATGPYGYTF
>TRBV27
CASTKTSGIYEQYF
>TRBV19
CASNPGLAGPVFHNEQFF
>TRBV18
CASSHSDRVSSYEQYF
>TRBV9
CASSAGEGNTGELFF
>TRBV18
CASSPAGMGYTF
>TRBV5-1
CASSWRETGELFF
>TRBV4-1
CASSQENLAGTDLYYEQYF
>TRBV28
CASSYSGTGAYEQYF
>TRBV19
CASSKREPYEQYF
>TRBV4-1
CASSQDGLAGEGEQYF
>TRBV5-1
CASSRQEGRTEAFF
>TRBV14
CASSKGLEGPQHF
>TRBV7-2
CASSLKSGPQGTQYF
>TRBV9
CASSPSTGTGSGKLFF